This TCR beta chain appears in the sequencing data of a study of cytomegalovirus exposure and HLA in healthy donors. Study summary: The 95 to 150 validation repertoires and the 666 first-cohort repertoires shared a platform, a later analysis reported. Study-wide results and limits: Many donors carried some public TCRs, although rarity characterized most TCR sequences. Cytomegalovirus status, reportedly, was diagnosed with high specificity and sensitivity by the classifier.

About this clone: Its antigen is unidentified.

The CDR3 consists of 17 residues. V was pared by 4 bases and J by 10 bases, with 20 bases of the junction left unmatched. CDR1 and CDR2 (germline): SEHNR, FQNEAQ (reference sequence). Donors came from a validation cohort of about 110 subjects, distinct from the first 666-subject cohort. Generated by immunoSEQ multiplex PCR, the TCRdb table keeps only in-frame clones and is missing some. The sample gives over 120,000 clones, 90% of which show up once; under 8% is in the top ten. Material for sequencing was PBMCs. The chain combines TRBV7-9 with TRBJ2-7; 9 bases line up with TRBD1. This clonotype originated in a woman aged 30 to 39 in good health and CMV-seropositive. The CDR3 protein is CASSSGQGTWNPSPQYF. DNA of the CDR3: TGTGCCAGCAGCTCCGGACAGGGGACCTGGAACCCCTCCCCTCAGTACTTC.